This section outlines one T cell receptor (beta chain) sequence together with its context. Its antigen remains unknown. One tube held mixed TRB-A and TRB-B primer pools for touch-down PCR. Reprocessing the multiplex PCR reads, TCRdb reports a single entry for every CDR3 protein and omits DNA. Its table records 8,000 to 10,000 distinct CDR3 sequences. TRB amplification used 250 ng of peripheral blood genomic DNA. This sample was included in a study of T cell clusters in autoimmune cytopenias. Findings and limits, study-wide: TRB repertoire shifts in secondary cytopenia and chronic lymphocytic leukemia mostly reflected lymphoma, not autoimmunity.

Germline CDR1 and CDR2: MNHEY and SVGAGI. The CDR3 has 16 residues. The receptor's source is a human donor with an autoimmune cytopenia or autoimmune hepatitis (not recorded which). This sequence joins TRBV6-5 and TRBJ2-7; the D call from TCRdb, TRBD1, cannot be confirmed without DNA. Sequenced material: peripheral blood. The CDR3 is CASSSTSGVRSYEEYF.